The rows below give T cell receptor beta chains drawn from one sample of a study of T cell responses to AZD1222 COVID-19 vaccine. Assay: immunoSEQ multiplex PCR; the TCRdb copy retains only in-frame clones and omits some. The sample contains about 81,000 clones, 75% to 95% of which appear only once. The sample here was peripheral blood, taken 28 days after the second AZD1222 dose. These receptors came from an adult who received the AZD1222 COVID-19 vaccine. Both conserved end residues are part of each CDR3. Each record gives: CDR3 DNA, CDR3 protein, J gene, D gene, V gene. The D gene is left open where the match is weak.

CDR3nt: TGTGCCAGCAGCTTAGTCCAGGCCCCTCGCACAGATACGCAGTATTTT; CDR3aa: CASSLVQAPRTDTQYF; j_gene: TRBJ2-3; d_gene: NA; v_gene: TRBV7-9
CDR3nt: TGTGCCAGCAGTTTGTCGGACAGGGGGTTTCCCGGGGAGCTGTTTTTT; CDR3aa: CASSLSDRGFPGELFF; j_gene: TRBJ2-2; d_gene: TRBD1; v_gene: TRBV27
CDR3nt: TGTGCCAGCAGCTTAGTGAGAGGGGGACCTGAAGCTTTCTTT; CDR3aa: CASSLVRGGPEAFF; j_gene: TRBJ1-1; d_gene: NA; v_gene: TRBV11-2
CDR3nt: TGTGCCAGCAGCACCTCGGTTGTTGGGGACTACACCTTC; CDR3aa: CASSTSVVGDYTF; j_gene: TRBJ1-2; d_gene: NA; v_gene: TRBV12-3/TRBV12-4
CDR3nt: TGTGCCAGCAGCAAACCAAGGGGGCACTCGGAGCAGTTCTTC; CDR3aa: CASSKPRGHSEQFF; j_gene: TRBJ2-1; d_gene: TRBD1; v_gene: TRBV5-5
CDR3nt: TGTGCCAGCAGCCCGAAGGCCAGGAGCTCCTACAATGAGCAGTTCTTC; CDR3aa: CASSPKARSSYNEQFF; j_gene: TRBJ2-1; d_gene: NA; v_gene: TRBV5-8
CDR3nt: TGCAGCGTTGTGGGACATCAAGGTCAGGATACGCAGTATTTT; CDR3aa: CSVVGHQGQDTQYF; j_gene: TRBJ2-3; d_gene: NA; v_gene: TRBV29-1
CDR3nt: TGTGCCAGCAGCCCCGGGAGGGACATACATTCACCCCTCCACTTT; CDR3aa: CASSPGRDIHSPLHF; j_gene: TRBJ1-6; d_gene: NA; v_gene: TRBV11-2
CDR3nt: TGCGCCAGCAGCTTGGTCAGGGAAGCAGATACGCAGTATTTT; CDR3aa: CASSLVREADTQYF; j_gene: TRBJ2-3; d_gene: NA; v_gene: TRBV5-1
CDR3nt: TGTGCCTGGAGTGGGGACAGGCAGCCCCAGCATTTT; CDR3aa: CAWSGDRQPQHF; j_gene: TRBJ1-5; d_gene: TRBD1; v_gene: TRBV30
CDR3nt: TGTGCCAGCAGTGTAGTGCGGGGGCGAACAGATACGCAGTATTTT; CDR3aa: CASSVVRGRTDTQYF; j_gene: TRBJ2-3; d_gene: NA; v_gene: TRBV7-9
CDR3nt: TGCGCCAGCAGCTTGGAAGGCGGGAGGGCCTTTGAGCAGTTCTTC; CDR3aa: CASSLEGGRAFEQFF; j_gene: TRBJ2-1; d_gene: TRBD2; v_gene: TRBV5-1